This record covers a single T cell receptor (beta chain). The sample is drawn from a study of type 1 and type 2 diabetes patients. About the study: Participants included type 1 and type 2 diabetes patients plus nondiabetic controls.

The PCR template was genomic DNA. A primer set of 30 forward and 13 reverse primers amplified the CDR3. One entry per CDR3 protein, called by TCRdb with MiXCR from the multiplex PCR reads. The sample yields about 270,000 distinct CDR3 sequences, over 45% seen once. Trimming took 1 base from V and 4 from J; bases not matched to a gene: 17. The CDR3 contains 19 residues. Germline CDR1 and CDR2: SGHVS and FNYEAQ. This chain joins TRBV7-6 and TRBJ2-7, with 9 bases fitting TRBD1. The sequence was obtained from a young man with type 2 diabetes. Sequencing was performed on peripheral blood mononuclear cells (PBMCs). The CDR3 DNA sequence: TGTGCCAGCAGCTTAGTAGGGACAGGGAGGTCTTCTTCCTCTTACGAGCAGTACTTC. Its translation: CASSLVGTGRSSSSYEQYF. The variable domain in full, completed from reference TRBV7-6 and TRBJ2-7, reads GAGVSQSPRYKVTKRGQDVALRCDPISGHVSLYWYRQALGQGPEFLTYFNYEAQQDKSGLPNDRFSAERPEGSISTLTIQRTEQRDSAMYRCASSLVGTGRSSSSYEQYFGPGTRLTVT.